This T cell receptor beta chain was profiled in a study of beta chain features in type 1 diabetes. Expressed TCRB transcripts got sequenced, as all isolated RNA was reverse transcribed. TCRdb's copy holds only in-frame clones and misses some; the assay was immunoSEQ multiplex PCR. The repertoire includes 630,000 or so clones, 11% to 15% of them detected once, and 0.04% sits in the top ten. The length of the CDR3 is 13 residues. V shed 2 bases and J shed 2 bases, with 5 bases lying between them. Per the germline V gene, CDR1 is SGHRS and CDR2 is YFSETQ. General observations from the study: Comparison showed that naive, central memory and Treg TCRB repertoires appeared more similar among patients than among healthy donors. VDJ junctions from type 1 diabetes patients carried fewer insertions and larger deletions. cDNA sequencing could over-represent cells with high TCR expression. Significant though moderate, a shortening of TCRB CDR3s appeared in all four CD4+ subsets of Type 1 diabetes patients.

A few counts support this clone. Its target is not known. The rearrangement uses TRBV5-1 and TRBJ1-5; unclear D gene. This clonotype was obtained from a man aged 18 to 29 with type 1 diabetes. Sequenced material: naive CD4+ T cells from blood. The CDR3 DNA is TGCGCCAGCAGCTTCGAAGGCAATCAGCCCCAGCATTTT. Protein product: CASSFEGNQPQHF.